This T cell receptor beta chain was captured in a study of blood T cells in healthy people across ages. The CDR3 contains 15 residues. Deletions cut 7 bases from V and 0 bases from J, with 13 bases between. Germline CDR1 SEHNR, CDR2 FQNEAQ (reference sequence). Each sample yielded at least 6 micrograms of PBMC total RNA. Primers used in a second PCR of about 7 to 12 cycles were a sample-barcoded 5' primer and a J-beta primer mix. Through a template-switch adaptor with 12 random nucleotides, each cDNA molecule received a tag. MiXCR was run by TCRdb on the 5' RACE reads, yielding one entry per CDR3 protein. There are 600,000 to 1,000,000 distinct CDR3 sequences in the sample; nearly 60% occur only once, and approximately 21% lies in the top ten.

The sequence came from a man aged 30 to 45 in good health. The rearrangement joins TRBV7-9 to TRBJ2-1; tentative D call: TRBD2 (6 bases). Sequencing was performed on blood. The CDR3 is CASKDRRDSYNEQFF. Here the CDR3 DNA reads TGTGCCAGCAAAGATCGGCGGGACTCCTACAATGAGCAGTTCTTC.